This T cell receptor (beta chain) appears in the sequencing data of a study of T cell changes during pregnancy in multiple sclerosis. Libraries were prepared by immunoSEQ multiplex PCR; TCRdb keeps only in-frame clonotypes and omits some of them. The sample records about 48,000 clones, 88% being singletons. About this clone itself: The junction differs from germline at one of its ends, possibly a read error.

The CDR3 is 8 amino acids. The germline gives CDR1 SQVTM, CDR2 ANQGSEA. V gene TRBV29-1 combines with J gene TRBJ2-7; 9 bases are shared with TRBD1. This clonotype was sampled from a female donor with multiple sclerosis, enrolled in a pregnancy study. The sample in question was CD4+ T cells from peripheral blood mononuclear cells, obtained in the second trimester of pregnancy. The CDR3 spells CSDGTGTF. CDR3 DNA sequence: TGCAGCGACGGGACAGGGACATTC.